This T cell receptor (beta chain) derives from a study of blood T cell repertoires in COVID-19. As for the study in general: The United States, Italy and Spain were the sources of the acute and convalescent COVID-19 samples. The cDNA or gDNA used as material had been derived from T cells, B-cell-depleted T cells, or PBMCs.

Authors' analysis steps: Estimation of nucleated cell counts relied on the amplification of reference gene primers. Some clones are missing from TCRdb's copy, which holds only in-frame ones; the method was immunoSEQ multiplex PCR. D and trimming were read from the DNA, whereas the V and J calls and clone size are those reported in that table. The profile shows 200,000 to 250,000 clones, approximately 80% of them singletons. Looked up from germline, CDR1 is SNHLY and CDR2 is FYNNEI. Trimming at V came to 11 bases and at J to 1 base, leaving 7 bases not matched to a gene. The CDR3 spans 13 residues. The sequence derives from a woman aged 18-35 years with acute or convalescent COVID-19. The specimen sequenced was peripheral blood. The gene calls are TRBV2 and TRBJ2-5, with 7 bases that match TRBD1. The CDR3 region is CAAHRGRQETQYF. The CDR3 DNA reads TGTGCCGCACACAGGGGCCGCCAAGAGACCCAGTACTTC.